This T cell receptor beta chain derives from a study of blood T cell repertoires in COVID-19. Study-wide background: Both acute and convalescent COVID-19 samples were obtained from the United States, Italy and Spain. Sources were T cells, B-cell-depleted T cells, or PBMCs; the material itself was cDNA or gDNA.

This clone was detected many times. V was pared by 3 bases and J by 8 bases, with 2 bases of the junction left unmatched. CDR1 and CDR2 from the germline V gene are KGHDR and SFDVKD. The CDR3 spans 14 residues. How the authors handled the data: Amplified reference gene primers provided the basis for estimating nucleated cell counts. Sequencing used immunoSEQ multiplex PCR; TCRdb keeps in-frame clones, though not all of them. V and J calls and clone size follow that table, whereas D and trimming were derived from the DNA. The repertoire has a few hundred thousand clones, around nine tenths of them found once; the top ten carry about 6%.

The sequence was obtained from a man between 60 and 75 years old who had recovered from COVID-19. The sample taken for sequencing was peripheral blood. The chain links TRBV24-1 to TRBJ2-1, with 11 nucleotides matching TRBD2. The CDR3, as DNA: TGTGCCACCAGTGATGTGACTAGCGGGGATGAGCAGTTCTTC. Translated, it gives CATSDVTSGDEQFF.